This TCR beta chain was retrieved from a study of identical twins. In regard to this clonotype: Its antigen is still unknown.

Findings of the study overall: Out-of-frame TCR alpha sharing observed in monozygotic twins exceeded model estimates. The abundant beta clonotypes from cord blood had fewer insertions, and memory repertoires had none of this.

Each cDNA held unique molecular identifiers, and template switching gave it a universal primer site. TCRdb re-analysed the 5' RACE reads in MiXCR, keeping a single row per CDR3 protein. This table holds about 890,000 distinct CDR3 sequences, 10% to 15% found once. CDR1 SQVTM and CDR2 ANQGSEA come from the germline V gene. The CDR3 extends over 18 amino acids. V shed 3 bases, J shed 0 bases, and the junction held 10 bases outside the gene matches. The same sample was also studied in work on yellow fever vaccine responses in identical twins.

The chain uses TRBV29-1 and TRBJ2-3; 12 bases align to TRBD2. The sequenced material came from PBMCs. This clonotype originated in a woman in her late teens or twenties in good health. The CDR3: CSVDFLAGGPSSTDTQYF. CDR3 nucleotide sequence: TGCAGCGTTGATTTCCTAGCGGGAGGGCCCTCAAGCACAGATACGCAGTATTTT.